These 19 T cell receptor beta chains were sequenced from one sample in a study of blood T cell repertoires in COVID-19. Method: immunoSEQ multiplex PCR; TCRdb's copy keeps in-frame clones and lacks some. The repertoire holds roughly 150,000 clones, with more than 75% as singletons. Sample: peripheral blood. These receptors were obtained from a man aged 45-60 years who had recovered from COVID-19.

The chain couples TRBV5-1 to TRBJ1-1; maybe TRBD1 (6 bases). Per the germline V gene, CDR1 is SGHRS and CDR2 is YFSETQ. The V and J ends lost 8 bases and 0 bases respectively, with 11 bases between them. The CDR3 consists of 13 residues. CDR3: CASADRMNTEAFF. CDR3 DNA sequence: TGCGCCAGTGCTGACAGGATGAACACTGAAGCTTTCTTT.

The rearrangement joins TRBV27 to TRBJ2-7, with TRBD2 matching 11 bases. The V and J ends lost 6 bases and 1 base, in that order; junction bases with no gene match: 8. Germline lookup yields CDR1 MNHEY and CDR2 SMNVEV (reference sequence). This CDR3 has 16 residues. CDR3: CASSPNLAGGSYEQYF. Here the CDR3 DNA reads TGTGCCAGCAGCCCGAACCTAGCGGGGGGATCCTACGAGCAGTACTTC.

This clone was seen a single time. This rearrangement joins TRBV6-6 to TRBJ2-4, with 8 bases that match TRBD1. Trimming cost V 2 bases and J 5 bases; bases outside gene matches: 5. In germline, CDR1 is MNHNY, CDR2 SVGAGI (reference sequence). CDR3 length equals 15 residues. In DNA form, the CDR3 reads TGTGCCAGCAGTTACCCGACAGGGGTGGAAAACATTCAGTACTTC. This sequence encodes CASSYPTGVENIQYF.

CDR3 DNA sequence: TGTGCCAGCATCTTAACAGAGGGAGGAAACACCATATATTTT. This gives the protein CASILTEGGNTIYF. The gene calls are TRBV6-5 and TRBJ1-3; D is undetermined. Germline V lookup: CDR1 MNHEY, CDR2 SVGAGI. This CDR3 is 14 amino acids long. The ends were cut back, 7 bases at V and 4 bases at J, with 14 bases in the middle.

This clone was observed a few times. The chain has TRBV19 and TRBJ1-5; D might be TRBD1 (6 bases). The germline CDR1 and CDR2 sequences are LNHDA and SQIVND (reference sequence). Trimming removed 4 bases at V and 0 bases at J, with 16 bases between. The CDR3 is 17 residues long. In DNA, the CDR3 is TGTGCCAGTAGTACCCGCCGGGGGGCTTTTAGCAATCAGCCCCAGCATTTT. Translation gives CASSTRRGAFSNQPQHF. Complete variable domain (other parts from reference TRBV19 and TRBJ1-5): DGGITQSPKYLFRKEGQNVTLSCEQNLNHDAMYWYRQDPGQGLRLIYYSQIVNDFQKGDIAEGYSVSREKKESFPLTVTSAQKNPTAFYLCASSTRRGAFSNQPQHFGDGTRLSIL.

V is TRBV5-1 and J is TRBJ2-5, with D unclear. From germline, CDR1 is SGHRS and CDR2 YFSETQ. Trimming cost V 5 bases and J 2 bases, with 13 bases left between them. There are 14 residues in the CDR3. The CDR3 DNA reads TGCGCCAGCAGATACAAACAGTCGCAAGAGACCCAGTACTTC. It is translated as CASRYKQSQETQYF.

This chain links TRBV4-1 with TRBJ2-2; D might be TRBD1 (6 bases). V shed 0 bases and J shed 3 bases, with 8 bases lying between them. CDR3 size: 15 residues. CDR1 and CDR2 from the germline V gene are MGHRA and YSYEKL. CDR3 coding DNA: TGCGCCAGCAGCCAAGATAGGGGGTACACCGGGGAGCTGTTTTTT. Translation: CASSQDRGYTGELFF.

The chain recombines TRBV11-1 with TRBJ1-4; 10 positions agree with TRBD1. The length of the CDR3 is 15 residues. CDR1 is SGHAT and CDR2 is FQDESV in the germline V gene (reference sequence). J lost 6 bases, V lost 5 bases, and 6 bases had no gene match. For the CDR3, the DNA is TGTGCCAGCAGCCACGACAGGGGGCGCGATGAAAAACTGTTTTTT. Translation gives CASSHDRGRDEKLFF.

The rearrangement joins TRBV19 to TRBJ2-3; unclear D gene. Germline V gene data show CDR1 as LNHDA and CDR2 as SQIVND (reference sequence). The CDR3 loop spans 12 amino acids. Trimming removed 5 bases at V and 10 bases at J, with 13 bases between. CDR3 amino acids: CASSARVSAQYF. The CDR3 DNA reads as TGTGCCAGTAGTGCCCGAGTATCTGCGCAGTATTTT.

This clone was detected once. The CDR3 loop is CASSLQGAPYEQYF. The DNA for the CDR3 is TGTGCCAGCAGTTTACAGGGGGCCCCCTACGAGCAGTACTTC. This chain joins TRBV27 and TRBJ2-7, with 8 bases lining up with TRBD1. J gave up 2 bases and V 2 bases, and 2 bases lay outside the gene matches. The V gene's germline CDR1 is MNHEY and CDR2 SMNVEV (reference sequence). The CDR3 has 14 amino acids.

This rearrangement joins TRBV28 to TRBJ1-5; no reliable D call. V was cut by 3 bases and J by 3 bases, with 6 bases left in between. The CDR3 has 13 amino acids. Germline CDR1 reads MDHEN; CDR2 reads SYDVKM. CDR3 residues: CASSFGLNQPQHF. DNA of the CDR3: TGTGCCAGCAGTTTCGGTCTCAATCAGCCCCAGCATTTT.

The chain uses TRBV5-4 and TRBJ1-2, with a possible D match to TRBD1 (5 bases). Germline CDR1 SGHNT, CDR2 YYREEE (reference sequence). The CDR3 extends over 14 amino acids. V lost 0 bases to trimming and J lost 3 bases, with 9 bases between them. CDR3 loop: CASSLDGRDYGYTF. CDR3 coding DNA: TGTGCCAGCAGCTTGGACGGCAGGGACTATGGCTACACCTTC.

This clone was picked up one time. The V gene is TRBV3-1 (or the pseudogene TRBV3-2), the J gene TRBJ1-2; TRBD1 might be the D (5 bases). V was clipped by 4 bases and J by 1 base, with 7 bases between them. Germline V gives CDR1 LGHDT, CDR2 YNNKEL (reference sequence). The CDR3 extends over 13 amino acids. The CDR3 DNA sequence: TGTGCCAGCAGCCGGACAAATAACTATGGCTACACCTTC. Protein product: CASSRTNNYGYTF.

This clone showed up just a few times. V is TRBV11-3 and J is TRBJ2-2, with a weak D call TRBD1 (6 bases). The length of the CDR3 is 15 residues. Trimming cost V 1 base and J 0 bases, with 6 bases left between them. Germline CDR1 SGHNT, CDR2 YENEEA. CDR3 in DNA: TGTGCCAGCAGCTTAGGGACAGCGAACACCGGGGAGCTGTTTTTT. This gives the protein CASSLGTANTGELFF.

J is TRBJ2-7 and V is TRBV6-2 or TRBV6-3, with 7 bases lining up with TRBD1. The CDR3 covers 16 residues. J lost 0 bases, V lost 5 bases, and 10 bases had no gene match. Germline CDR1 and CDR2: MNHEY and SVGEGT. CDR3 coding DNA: TGTGCCAGCAGTACTCGGGACAGATTCACCTCCTACGAGCAGTACTTC. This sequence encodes CASSTRDRFTSYEQYF.

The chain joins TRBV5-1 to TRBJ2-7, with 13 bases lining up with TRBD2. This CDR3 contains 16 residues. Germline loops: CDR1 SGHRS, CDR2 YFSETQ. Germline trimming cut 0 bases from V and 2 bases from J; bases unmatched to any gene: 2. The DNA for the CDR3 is TGCGCCAGCAGCTTGGAAGGACTAGCGGGAGCCTACGAGCAGTACTTC. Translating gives CASSLEGLAGAYEQYF.

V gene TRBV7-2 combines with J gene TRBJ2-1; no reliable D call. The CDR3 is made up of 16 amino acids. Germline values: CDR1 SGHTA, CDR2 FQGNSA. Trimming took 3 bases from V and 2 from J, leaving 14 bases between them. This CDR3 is CASSLTGSGTYNEQFF. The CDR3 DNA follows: TGTGCCAGCAGCTTGACTGGTTCGGGTACCTACAATGAGCAGTTCTTC.

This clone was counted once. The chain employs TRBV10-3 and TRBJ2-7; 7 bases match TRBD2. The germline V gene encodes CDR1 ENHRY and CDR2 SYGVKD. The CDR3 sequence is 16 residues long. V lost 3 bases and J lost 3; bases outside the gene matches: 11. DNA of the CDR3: TGTGCCATCAGTGATATACGGGGAGGGCAAAACTACGAGCAGTACTTC. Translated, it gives CAISDIRGGQNYEQYF.

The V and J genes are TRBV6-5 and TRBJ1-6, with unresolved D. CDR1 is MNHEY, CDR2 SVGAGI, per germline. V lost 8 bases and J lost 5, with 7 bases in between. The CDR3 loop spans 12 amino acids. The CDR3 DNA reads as TGTGCCAGCGGGCGGGATAATTCACCCCTCCACTTT. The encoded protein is CASGRDNSPLHF.